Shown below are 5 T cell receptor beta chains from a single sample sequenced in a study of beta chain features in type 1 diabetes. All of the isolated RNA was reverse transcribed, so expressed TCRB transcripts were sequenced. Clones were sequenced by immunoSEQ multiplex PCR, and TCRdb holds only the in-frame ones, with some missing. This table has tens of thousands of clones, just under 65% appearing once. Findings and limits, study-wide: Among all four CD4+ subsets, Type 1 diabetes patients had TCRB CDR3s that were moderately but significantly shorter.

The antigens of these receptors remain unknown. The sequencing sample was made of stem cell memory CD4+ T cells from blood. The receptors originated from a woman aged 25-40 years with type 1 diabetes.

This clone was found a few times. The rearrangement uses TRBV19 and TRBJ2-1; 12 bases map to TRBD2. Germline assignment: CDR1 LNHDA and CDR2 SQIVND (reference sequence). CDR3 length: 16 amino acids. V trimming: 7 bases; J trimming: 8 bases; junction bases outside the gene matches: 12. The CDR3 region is CASTSALAGGMDEQFF. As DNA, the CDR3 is TGTGCCAGTACTTCCGCTCTAGCGGGGGGGATGGATGAGCAGTTCTTC.

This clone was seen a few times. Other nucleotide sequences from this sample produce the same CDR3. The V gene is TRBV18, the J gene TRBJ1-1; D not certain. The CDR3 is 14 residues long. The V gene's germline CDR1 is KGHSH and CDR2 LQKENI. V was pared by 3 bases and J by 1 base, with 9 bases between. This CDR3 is CASSPSTGNTEAFF. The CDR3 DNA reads TGTGCCAGCTCACCGTCCACTGGGAACACTGAAGCTTTCTTT.

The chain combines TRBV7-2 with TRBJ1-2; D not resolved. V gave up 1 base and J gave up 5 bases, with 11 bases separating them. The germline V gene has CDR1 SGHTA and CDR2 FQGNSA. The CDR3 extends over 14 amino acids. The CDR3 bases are TGTGCCAGCAGCTTAGGGGAGACGGGTTATGGCTACACCTTC. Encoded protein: CASSLGETGYGYTF.

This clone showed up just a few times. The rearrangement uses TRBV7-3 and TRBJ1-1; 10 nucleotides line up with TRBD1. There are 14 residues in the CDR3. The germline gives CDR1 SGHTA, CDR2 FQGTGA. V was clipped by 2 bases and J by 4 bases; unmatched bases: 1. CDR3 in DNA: TGTGCCAGCAGCTTAGGACAGGGGGTCACTGAAGCTTTCTTT. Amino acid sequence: CASSLGQGVTEAFF.

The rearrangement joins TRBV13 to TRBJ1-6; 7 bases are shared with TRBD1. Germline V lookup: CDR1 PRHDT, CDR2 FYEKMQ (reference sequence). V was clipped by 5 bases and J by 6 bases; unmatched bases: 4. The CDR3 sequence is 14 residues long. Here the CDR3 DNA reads TGTGCCAGCAGCCAGAGGGACAGTAATTCACCCCTCCACTTT. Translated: CASSQRDSNSPLHF.